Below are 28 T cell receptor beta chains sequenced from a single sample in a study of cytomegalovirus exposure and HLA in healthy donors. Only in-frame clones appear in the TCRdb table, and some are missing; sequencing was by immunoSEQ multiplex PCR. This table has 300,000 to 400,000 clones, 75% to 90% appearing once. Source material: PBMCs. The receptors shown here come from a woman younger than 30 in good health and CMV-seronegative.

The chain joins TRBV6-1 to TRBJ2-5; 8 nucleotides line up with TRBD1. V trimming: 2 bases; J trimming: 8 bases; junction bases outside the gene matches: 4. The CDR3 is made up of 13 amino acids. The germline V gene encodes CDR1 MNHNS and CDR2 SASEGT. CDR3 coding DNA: TGTGCCAGCAGTGAAACGGACAGGGAAACCCAGTACTTC. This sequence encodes CASSETDRETQYF.

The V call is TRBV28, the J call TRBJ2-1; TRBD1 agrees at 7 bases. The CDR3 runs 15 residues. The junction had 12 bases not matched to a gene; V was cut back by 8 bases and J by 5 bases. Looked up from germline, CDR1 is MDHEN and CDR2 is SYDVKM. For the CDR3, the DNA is TGTGCCAGCCAATCGATCGGGACAGTAAACAATGAGCAGTTCTTC. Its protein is CASQSIGTVNNEQFF.

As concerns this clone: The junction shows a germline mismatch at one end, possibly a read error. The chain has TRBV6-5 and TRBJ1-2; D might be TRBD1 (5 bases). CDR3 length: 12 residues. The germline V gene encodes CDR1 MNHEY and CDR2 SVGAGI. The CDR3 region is CASSAGFDGYIF. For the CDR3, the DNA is TGTGCCAGCAGTGCAGGGTTTGATGGCTACATCTTC.

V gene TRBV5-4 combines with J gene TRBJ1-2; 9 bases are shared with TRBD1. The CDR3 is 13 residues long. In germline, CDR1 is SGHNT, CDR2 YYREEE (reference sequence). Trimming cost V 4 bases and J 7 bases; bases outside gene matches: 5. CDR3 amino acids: CASSVDRGTGYTF. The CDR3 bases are TGTGCCAGCAGCGTCGACAGGGGGACTGGCTACACCTTC.

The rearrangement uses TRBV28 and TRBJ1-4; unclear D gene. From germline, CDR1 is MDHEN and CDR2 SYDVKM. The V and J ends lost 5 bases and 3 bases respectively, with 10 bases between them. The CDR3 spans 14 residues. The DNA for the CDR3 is TGTGCCAGCAGTGTGGGAGGTGCTAATGAAAAACTGTTTTTT. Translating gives CASSVGGANEKLFF.

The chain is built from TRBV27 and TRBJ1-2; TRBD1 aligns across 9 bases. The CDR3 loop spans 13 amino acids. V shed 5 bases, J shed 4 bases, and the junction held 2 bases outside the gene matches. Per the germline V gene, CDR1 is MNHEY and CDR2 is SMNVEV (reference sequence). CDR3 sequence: CASSTGGGYGYTF. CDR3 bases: TGTGCCAGCAGTACAGGGGGCGGCTATGGCTACACCTTC.

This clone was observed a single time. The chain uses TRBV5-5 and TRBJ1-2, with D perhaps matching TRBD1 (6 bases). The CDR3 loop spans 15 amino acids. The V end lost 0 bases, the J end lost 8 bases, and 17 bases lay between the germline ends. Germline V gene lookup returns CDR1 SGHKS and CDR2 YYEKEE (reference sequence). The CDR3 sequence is CASSLDWGQGAGYTF. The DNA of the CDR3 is TGTGCCAGCAGCTTGGACTGGGGGCAGGGTGCGGGCTACACCTTC.

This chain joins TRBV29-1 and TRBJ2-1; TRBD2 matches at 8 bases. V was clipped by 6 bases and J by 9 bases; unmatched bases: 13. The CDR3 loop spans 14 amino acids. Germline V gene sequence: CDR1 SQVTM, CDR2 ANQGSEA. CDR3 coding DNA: TGCAGCGTCTCACGGACTAGCAAGAGGGGTGAGCAGTTCTTC. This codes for CSVSRTSKRGEQFF.

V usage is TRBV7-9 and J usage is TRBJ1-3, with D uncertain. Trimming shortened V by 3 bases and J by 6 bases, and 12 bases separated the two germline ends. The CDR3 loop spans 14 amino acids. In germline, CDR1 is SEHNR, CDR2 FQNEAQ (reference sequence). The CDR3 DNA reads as TGTGCCAGCAGCTTGGGCTTTCTGGAAAACACCATATATTTT. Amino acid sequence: CASSLGFLENTIYF.

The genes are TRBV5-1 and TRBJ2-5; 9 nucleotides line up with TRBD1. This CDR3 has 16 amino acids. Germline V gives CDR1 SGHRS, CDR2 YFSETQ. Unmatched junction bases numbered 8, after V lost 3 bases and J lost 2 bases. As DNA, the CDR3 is TGCGCCAGCAGCTCTTCGACAGGGGGAGTTCAAGAGACCCAGTACTTC. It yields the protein CASSSSTGGVQETQYF.

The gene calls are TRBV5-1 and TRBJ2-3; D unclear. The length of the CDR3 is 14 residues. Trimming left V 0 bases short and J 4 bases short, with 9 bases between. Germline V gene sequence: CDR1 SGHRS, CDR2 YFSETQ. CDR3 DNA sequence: TGCGCCAGCAGCTTGGTGGCTTTCGCAGATACGCAGTATTTT. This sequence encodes CASSLVAFADTQYF. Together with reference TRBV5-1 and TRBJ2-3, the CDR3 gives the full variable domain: KAGVTQTPRYLIKTRGQQVTLSCSPISGHRSVSWYQQTPGQGLQFLFEYFSETQRNKGNFPGRFSGRQFSNSRSEMNVSTLELGDSALYLCASSLVAFADTQYFGPGTRLTVL.

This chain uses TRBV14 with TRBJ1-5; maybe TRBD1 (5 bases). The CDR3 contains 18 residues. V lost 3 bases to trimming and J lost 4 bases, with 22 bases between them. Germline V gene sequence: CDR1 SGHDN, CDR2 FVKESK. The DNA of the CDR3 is TGTGCCAGCAGCCAGATTCCAGGGAGGGTACAAGGAAATCAGCCCCAGCATTTT. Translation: CASSQIPGRVQGNQPQHF.

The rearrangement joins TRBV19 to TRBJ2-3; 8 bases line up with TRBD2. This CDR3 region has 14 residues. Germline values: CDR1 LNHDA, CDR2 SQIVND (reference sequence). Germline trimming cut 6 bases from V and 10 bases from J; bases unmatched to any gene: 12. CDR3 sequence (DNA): TGTGCCAGTAGACCACCTTGGGGTAGCGGGGCGCAGTATTTT. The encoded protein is CASRPPWGSGAQYF.

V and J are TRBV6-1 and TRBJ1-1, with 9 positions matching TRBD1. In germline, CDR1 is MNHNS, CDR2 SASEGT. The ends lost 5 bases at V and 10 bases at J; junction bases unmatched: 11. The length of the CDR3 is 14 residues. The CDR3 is CASSQQGAPGGAFF. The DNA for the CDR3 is TGTGCCAGCAGTCAACAGGGGGCGCCTGGGGGAGCTTTCTTT.

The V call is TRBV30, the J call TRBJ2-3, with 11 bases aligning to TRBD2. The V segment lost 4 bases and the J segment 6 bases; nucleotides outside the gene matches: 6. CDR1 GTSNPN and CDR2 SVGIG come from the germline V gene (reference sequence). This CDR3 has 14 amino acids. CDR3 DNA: TGTGCCTGGAATCCTAGCGGGGGGTACGATACGCAGTATTTT. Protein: CAWNPSGGYDTQYF.

The DNA for the CDR3 is TGTGCCAGCACCGCTTGGGGGCAGGCCGGGGAGCTGTTTTTT. It codes for CASTAWGQAGELFF. This chain uses TRBV6-5 with TRBJ2-2; D might be TRBD1 (6 bases). V lost 7 bases to trimming and J lost 6 bases, with 15 bases between them. Per the germline V gene, CDR1 is MNHEY and CDR2 is SVGAGI. This CDR3 spans 14 amino acids.

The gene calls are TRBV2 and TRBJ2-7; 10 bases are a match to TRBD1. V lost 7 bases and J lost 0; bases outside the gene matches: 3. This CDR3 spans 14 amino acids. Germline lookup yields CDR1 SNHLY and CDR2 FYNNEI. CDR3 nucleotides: TGTGCCAGCAAGGGACAGGGGAGCTCCTACGAGCAGTACTTC. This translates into CASKGQGSSYEQYF.

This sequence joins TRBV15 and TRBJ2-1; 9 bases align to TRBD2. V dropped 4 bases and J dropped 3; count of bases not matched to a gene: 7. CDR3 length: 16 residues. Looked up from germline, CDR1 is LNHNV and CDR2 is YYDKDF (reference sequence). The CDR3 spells CATSILREGYYNEQFF. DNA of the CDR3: TGTGCCACCAGCATCTTGCGGGAGGGTTACTACAATGAGCAGTTCTTC.

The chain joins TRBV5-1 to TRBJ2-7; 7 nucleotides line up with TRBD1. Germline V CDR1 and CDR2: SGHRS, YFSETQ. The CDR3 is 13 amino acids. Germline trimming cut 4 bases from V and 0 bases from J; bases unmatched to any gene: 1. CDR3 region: CASSAGGSYEQYF. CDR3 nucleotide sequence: TGCGCCAGCAGCGCAGGGGGCTCCTACGAGCAGTACTTC.

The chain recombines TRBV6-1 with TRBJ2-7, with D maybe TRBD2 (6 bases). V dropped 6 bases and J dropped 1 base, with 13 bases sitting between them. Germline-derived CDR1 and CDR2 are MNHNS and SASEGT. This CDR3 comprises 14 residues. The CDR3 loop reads CASRLRRESYEQYF. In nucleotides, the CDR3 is TGTGCCAGCAGGCTGAGACGGGAGTCCTACGAGCAGTACTTC.

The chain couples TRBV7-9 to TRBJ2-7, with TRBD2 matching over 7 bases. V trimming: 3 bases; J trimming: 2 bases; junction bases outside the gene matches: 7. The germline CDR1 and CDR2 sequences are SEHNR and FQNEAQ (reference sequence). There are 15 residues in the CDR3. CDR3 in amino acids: CASSFTREAPYEQYF. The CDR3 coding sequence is TGTGCCAGCAGCTTCACACGGGAGGCCCCCTACGAGCAGTACTTC.

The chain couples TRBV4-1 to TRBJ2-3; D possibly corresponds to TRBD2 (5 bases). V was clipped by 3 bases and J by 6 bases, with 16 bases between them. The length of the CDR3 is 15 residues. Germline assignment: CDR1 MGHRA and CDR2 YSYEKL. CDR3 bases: TGCGCCAGCAGCCACCTGTGGCTAGCAGGTGATACGCAGTATTTT. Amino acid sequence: CASSHLWLAGDTQYF.

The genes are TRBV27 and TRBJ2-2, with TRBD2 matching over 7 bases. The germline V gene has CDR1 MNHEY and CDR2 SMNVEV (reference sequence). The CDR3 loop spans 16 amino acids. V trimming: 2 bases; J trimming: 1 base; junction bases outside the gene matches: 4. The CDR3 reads CASSLKGRGNTGELFF. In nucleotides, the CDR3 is TGTGCCAGCAGTTTAAAAGGGAGGGGGAACACCGGGGAGCTGTTTTTT.

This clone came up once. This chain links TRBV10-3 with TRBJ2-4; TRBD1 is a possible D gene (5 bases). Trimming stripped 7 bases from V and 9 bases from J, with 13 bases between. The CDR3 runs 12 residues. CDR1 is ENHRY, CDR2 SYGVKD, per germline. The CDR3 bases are TGTGCCATCACCGGCAGGGTGGGCATTCAGTACTTC. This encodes CAITGRVGIQYF.

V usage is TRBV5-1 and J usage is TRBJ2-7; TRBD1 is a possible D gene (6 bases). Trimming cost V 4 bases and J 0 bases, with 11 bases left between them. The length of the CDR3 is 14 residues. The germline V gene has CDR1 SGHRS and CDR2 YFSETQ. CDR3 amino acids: CASSADSSSYEQYF. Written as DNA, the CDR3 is TGCGCCAGCAGCGCGGACAGTAGCTCCTACGAGCAGTACTTC.

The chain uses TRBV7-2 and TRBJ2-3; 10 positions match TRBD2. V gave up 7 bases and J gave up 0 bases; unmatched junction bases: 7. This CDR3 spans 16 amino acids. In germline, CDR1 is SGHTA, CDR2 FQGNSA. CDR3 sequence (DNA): TGTGCCAGCACCCTAGCTAGCGGGAGAAGCACAGATACGCAGTATTTT. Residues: CASTLASGRSTDTQYF.

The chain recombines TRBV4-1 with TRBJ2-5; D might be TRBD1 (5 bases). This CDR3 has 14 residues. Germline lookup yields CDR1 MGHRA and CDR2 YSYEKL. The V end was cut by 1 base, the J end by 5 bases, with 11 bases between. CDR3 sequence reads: CASSQVKGLETQYF. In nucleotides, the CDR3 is TGCGCCAGCAGCCAAGTAAAGGGGCTGGAGACCCAGTACTTC.

The CDR3 loop is CASSLGTGRGGYTF. The DNA of the CDR3 is TGTGCCAGCAGCTTAGGGACAGGGCGCGGTGGCTACACCTTC. The chain has TRBV11-2 and TRBJ1-2; 8 nucleotides line up with TRBD1. Unmatched junction bases numbered 5, after V lost 1 base and J lost 7 bases. Germline CDR1 is SGHAT and CDR2 is FQNNGV. The CDR3 is 14 amino acids.